This TCR beta chain comes out of a study of vaccination effects on CD4 cells after COVID-19. Viral peptide pools were used in the ViraFEST assay to expand antigen-specific CD4+ T cells, and sequencing came afterward. Culture lasted under 13 days before CD4+ T cell isolation. Negative nucleocapsid antibody tests before and after vaccination confirmed no previous SARS-CoV-2 infection. The CDR3 loop spans 13 amino acids. The germline V gene encodes CDR1 LGHDT and CDR2 YNNKEL (reference sequence). Trimming took off 3 bases at V and 1 base at J, with 6 bases between the two ends. This clone appeared a few times. The antigen is not known. Sequencing used immunoSEQ multiplex PCR; TCRdb keeps in-frame clones, though not all of them. The sample yields under 75,000 clones, 80% seen once.

Material: CD4+ T cells from PBMCs cultured with SARS-CoV-2 spike peptides, obtained before COVID-19 vaccination. This clonotype was sampled from a human donor who received a COVID-19 vaccine. The chain has TRBV3-1 (or the pseudogene TRBV3-2) and TRBJ1-1; no clear D gene. The CDR3 protein is CASSHVRNTEAFF. CDR3 bases: TGTGCCAGCAGCCATGTAAGGAACACTGAAGCTTTCTTT.